The count of the clone carrying this TCR beta chain is one. The CDR3 spans 13 residues. V dropped 3 bases and J dropped 2 bases, with 10 bases sitting between them. The V gene's germline CDR1 is SQVTM and CDR2 ANQGSEA. This entry is derived from a study of blood T cell repertoires in COVID-19. In the study overall: There were acute and convalescent COVID-19 samples, and they came from the United States, Italy and Spain.

Per the original methods: Scientists estimated how many nucleated cells there were by amplifying reference gene primers. Profiled with immunoSEQ multiplex PCR; TCRdb holds only in-frame clones, not every one. V, J and clone size are those of that table, while D and trimming were read from the DNA. The sample records around 75,000 clones, around 74% being singletons. The receptor's source is a woman of 80 years or more with active or convalescent COVID-19. What was sequenced was peripheral blood. The V gene is TRBV29-1, the J gene TRBJ1-2; no definite D call. The CDR3, as DNA: TGCAGCGTTGAGGTGGGCACCAACTATGGCTACACCTTC. This translates into CSVEVGTNYGYTF.